A single sample gave rise to the 23 T cell receptor beta chains below, sequenced in a study of T cell repertoires in ileal Crohn's disease. Measured with immunoSEQ multiplex PCR; TCRdb has only the in-frame clones, and not every one. The sample holds approximately 5,400 clones, roughly 90% seen once. Surgical specimens yielded lamina propria lymphocytes, which were density-gradient separated and then sorted. Sequences were obtained from CD4+ T cells from ileum. These receptor sequences come from an adult with Crohn's disease. Some clones in this sample may be carry-over from other donors' samples.

The rearrangement links TRBV5-4 to TRBJ2-3, with 7 bases identical to TRBD2. V trimming: 4 bases; J trimming: 5 bases; junction bases outside the gene matches: 4. Germline CDR1 is SGHNT and CDR2 is YYREEE (reference sequence). This CDR3 contains 13 residues. The CDR3 sequence is CASSPQREDTQYF. In DNA, the CDR3 is TGTGCCAGCAGCCCTCAGCGGGAAGATACGCAGTATTTT. Drawing the rest from reference TRBV5-4 and TRBJ2-3, the complete variable domain is ETGVTQSPTHLIKTRGQQVTLRCSSQSGHNTVSWYQQALGQGPQFIFQYYREEENGRGNFPPRFSGLQFPNYSSELNVNALELDDSALYLCASSPQREDTQYFGPGTRLTVL.

V gene TRBV6-1 combines with J gene TRBJ2-4, with D tentatively TRBD2 (5 bases). CDR3 length equals 15 residues. V gave up 3 bases and J gave up 6 bases, with 15 bases separating them. CDR1 is MNHNS, CDR2 SASEGT, per germline. CDR3: CASSEGHGVGNIQYF. CDR3 DNA: TGTGCCAGCAGTGAGGGCCACGGGGTCGGAAACATTCAGTACTTC.

This clone appeared a few times. The V call is TRBV5-1, the J call TRBJ1-4; D is possibly TRBD1 (5 bases). The CDR3 length is 16 residues. V was trimmed by 5 bases and J by 1 base, leaving 15 bases between them. Germline V gene sequence: CDR1 SGHRS, CDR2 YFSETQ. The DNA for the CDR3 is TGCGCCAGCAGTTCCACCATCGGGGGAACTAATGAAAAACTGTTTTTT. Its translation: CASSSTIGGTNEKLFF.

CDR3 sequence reads: CAISRSGGETQYF. The DNA of the CDR3 is TGTGCCATCAGTCGGTCGGGGGGGGAGACCCAGTACTTC. The V call is TRBV10-3, the J call TRBJ2-5; 8 nucleotides match TRBD2. V lost 5 bases to trimming and J lost 5 bases; unmatched junction nucleotides: 4. CDR3 length equals 13 residues. Germline values: CDR1 ENHRY, CDR2 SYGVKD.

The chain couples TRBV29-1 to TRBJ2-1, with D perhaps matching TRBD2 (5 bases). Germline assignment: CDR1 SQVTM and CDR2 ANQGSEA. Trimming cost V 3 bases and J 6 bases, with 12 bases left between them. The CDR3 extends over 13 amino acids. DNA for the CDR3: TGCAGCGTTGATTGGACTGTGGGCAATGAGCAGTTCTTC. Its translation is CSVDWTVGNEQFF.

This clone was seen a handful of times. The chain recombines TRBV18 with TRBJ2-2; 8 nucleotides line up with TRBD2. The CDR3 sequence is 16 residues long. V was pared by 2 bases and J by 3 bases, with 5 bases of the junction left unmatched. Per germline, CDR1 KGHSH and CDR2 LQKENI. The CDR3 spells CASSPTSAGDTGELFF. The CDR3 DNA follows: TGTGCCAGCTCACCAACTTCAGCGGGGGACACCGGGGAGCTGTTTTTT.

This chain joins TRBV15 and TRBJ1-2; 7 positions match TRBD1. There are 13 residues in the CDR3. Germline CDR1 is LNHNV and CDR2 is YYDKDF (reference sequence). V lost 5 bases and J lost 6; bases outside the gene matches: 6. The DNA of the CDR3 is TGTGCCACCAGCTTTACAGGGGCACATGGCTACACCTTC. It encodes CATSFTGAHGYTF.

The V gene is TRBV18, the J gene TRBJ1-1, with 11 bases that match TRBD1. Unmatched junction bases numbered 3, after V lost 4 bases and J lost 5 bases. The CDR3 runs to 14 residues. CDR1 KGHSH and CDR2 LQKENI come from the germline V gene. The CDR3 sequence is CASSRTGGQTEAFF. The DNA for the CDR3 is TGTGCCAGCTCACGGACAGGGGGCCAGACTGAAGCTTTCTTT.

This chain connects TRBV7-3 to TRBJ2-5, with a tentative D call TRBD2 (6 bases). The CDR3 spans 21 residues. Germline CDR1 and CDR2: SGHTA and FQGTGA. Trimming removed 11 bases at V and 4 bases at J, with 41 bases between. The CDR3 reads CAAQKYEGLHEVRGLGETQYF. For the CDR3, the DNA is TGTGCCGCTCAGAAATACGAGGGGTTACACGAGGTTCGGGGACTGGGAGAGACCCAGTACTTC.

The chain is built from TRBV5-6 and TRBJ2-3, with D possibly TRBD1 on 6 matching bases. The CDR3 extends over 16 amino acids. The germline gives CDR1 SGHDT, CDR2 YYEEEE. Trimming removed 4 bases from V and 5 bases from J, with 20 bases in between. The CDR3 DNA is TGTGCCAGCAGCATATCCTTGGGACACGGTGGAGATACGCAGTATTTT. This sequence encodes CASSISLGHGGDTQYF.

This clone was seen once. This chain links TRBV4-3 with TRBJ2-7; 11 bases fit TRBD2. Losses at the gene ends were 0 bases for V and 5 bases for J; bases not matched to a gene: 24. Germline V gives CDR1 LGHNA, CDR2 YSLEER. The CDR3 runs 22 residues. The CDR3 region is CASSQDAPYKNRVAGGLDEQYF. The CDR3 DNA reads as TGCGCCAGCAGCCAAGATGCCCCTTATAAGAACAGGGTAGCGGGAGGGCTCGACGAGCAGTACTTC.

The chain joins TRBV6-5 to TRBJ1-5, with 7 positions matching TRBD1. Germline CDR1 is MNHEY and CDR2 is SVGAGI. CDR3 length: 15 residues. Germline trimming cut 5 bases from V and 5 bases from J; bases unmatched to any gene: 9. CDR3 DNA: TGTGCCAGCAGTGCAGGGGGAGTAGCTTATCAGCCCCAGCATTTT. As protein: CASSAGGVAYQPQHF.

The V call is TRBV2, the J call TRBJ2-7; D perhaps matches TRBD1 (6 bases). V was shortened by 11 bases and J by 0 bases, with 11 bases between the two germline ends. The V gene's germline CDR1 is SNHLY and CDR2 FYNNEI. The CDR3 length is 12 residues. The CDR3: CAGTGSSYEQYF. In DNA form, the CDR3 reads TGTGCCGGAACAGGGTCCTCCTACGAGCAGTACTTC.

In its sample, this clone was seen once. V gene TRBV6-6 combines with J gene TRBJ2-7, with D maybe TRBD1 (6 bases). This CDR3 is built from 16 residues. V dropped 4 bases and J dropped 5 bases, with 21 bases sitting between them. Germline assignment: CDR1 MNHNY and CDR2 SVGAGI (reference sequence). The CDR3 sequence: CASSSPQSQGINEQYF. Here the CDR3 DNA reads TGTGCCAGCAGTTCCCCACAATCCCAGGGGATCAACGAGCAGTACTTC.

The rearrangement uses TRBV18 and TRBJ1-5, with TRBD1 identical over 10 bases. This CDR3 contains 14 residues. Germline CDR1 reads KGHSH; CDR2 reads LQKENI. V shed 2 bases and J 5 bases; nucleotides not matched to a gene: 0. CDR3 nucleotide sequence: TGTGCCAGCTCACCAGGGACAGGGGATCAGCCCCAGCATTTT. Amino acid sequence: CASSPGTGDQPQHF. The full variable domain, its missing parts supplied by reference TRBV18 and TRBJ1-5, is NAGVMQNPRHLVRRRGQEARLRCSPMKGHSHVYWYRQLPEEGLKFMVYLQKENIIDESGMPKERFSAEFPKEGPSILRIQQVVRGDSAAYFCASSPGTGDQPQHFGDGTRLSIL.

The rearrangement links TRBV28 to TRBJ2-7; 10 bases line up with TRBD2. Per germline, CDR1 MDHEN and CDR2 SYDVKM. The CDR3 is made up of 14 amino acids. V lost 8 bases and J lost 2; bases outside the gene matches: 6. The CDR3 nucleotides read TGTGCCAGCGTCCTAGCGGGAGCTACCTACGAGCAGTACTTC. Encoded protein: CASVLAGATYEQYF.

This chain joins TRBV10-3 and TRBJ1-4; the D is unclear. The germline V and J ends were trimmed by 4 bases and 8 bases, with 8 bases remaining between them. The length of the CDR3 is 12 residues. CDR1 is ENHRY and CDR2 is SYGVKD in the germline V gene. The CDR3 coding sequence is TGTGCCATCAGTGGCAACAGAGAAAAACTGTTTTTT. This translates into CAISGNREKLFF.

This clone was counted once. This chain connects TRBV7-2 to TRBJ2-7; weak D call: TRBD2 (6 bases). Germline V gene sequence: CDR1 SGHTA, CDR2 FQGNSA. The CDR3 runs 17 residues. Trimming shortened V by 5 bases and J by 2 bases, and 22 bases separated the two germline ends. The CDR3 reads CASSLSGGTAETYEQYF. The CDR3 DNA follows: TGTGCCAGCAGCCTGTCGGGCGGGACTGCCGAAACCTACGAGCAGTACTTC. Full variable domain (missing parts from reference TRBV7-2 and TRBJ2-7): GAGVSQSPSNKVTEKGKDVELRCDPISGHTALYWYRQSLGQGLEFLIYFQGNSAPDKSGLPSDRFSAERTGGSVSTLTIQRTQQEDSAVYLCASSLSGGTAETYEQYFGPGTRLTVT.

The chain employs TRBV7-2 and TRBJ1-4, with 10 bases that match TRBD1. The trim removed 5 bases at V and 7 bases at J, leaving 7 bases unmatched. There are 15 residues in the CDR3. CDR1 SGHTA and CDR2 FQGNSA come from the germline V gene. As DNA, the CDR3 is TGTGCCAGCAGCCCCCGACAGGGGGCGCGTGAAAAACTGTTTTTT. Protein product: CASSPRQGAREKLFF.

This chain links TRBV6-6 with TRBJ1-2; the match to TRBD1 covers 10 bases. With V trimmed by 6 bases and J by 6 bases, 13 bases remained unmatched. Germline loops: CDR1 MNHNY, CDR2 SVGAGI (reference sequence). This CDR3 comprises 16 residues. In DNA, the CDR3 is TGTGCCAGCAGCCTGACAGGGGGCCCACAGTTGCATGGCTACACCTTC. Translated: CASSLTGGPQLHGYTF.

This clone was counted between two and nine times. The V and J genes are TRBV5-1 and TRBJ2-1; the match to TRBD2 covers 15 bases. CDR1 SGHRS and CDR2 YFSETQ come from the germline V gene. There are 14 residues in the CDR3. With V trimmed by 7 bases and J by 5 bases, 1 base remained unmatched. The CDR3 sequence: CASGLAGGNNEQFF. The CDR3 nucleotides are TGCGCCAGCGGACTAGCGGGAGGGAACAATGAGCAGTTCTTC.

This rearrangement joins TRBV27 to TRBJ2-7; 7 nucleotides align to TRBD1. Germline V gene data show CDR1 as MNHEY and CDR2 as SMNVEV (reference sequence). The CDR3 totals 16 residues. The V gene end was trimmed by 6 bases and the J gene end by 0 bases; junction bases not matched to a gene: 11. In nucleotides, the CDR3 is TGTGCCAGCAGCGGATCCGGGACAGCCCTCTCCTACGAGCAGTACTTC. It codes for CASSGSGTALSYEQYF.

The chain carries TRBV5-1 and TRBJ1-4, with a tentative D call TRBD1 (6 bases). The V gene's germline CDR1 is SGHRS and CDR2 YFSETQ. This CDR3 spans 15 amino acids. V was cut by 0 bases and J by 6 bases, with 12 bases left in between. CDR3 protein: CASSLAGQTYEKLFF. DNA for the CDR3: TGCGCCAGCAGCTTGGCCGGACAGACTTATGAAAAACTGTTTTTT.